Each of the 8 T cell receptor beta chains below was sequenced from the same sample in a study of identical twins. From the 5' RACE reads, TCRdb called clonotypes with MiXCR, one entry per CDR3 protein. Of 450,000 or so distinct CDR3 sequences listed, roughly 24% are singletons. These data are also associated with another study on T cells expressing NK-cell markers.

The sequenced material came from CD4+ T cells sorted from blood. The receptors here all came from a woman in her late teens or twenties in good health.

There are a few counts of this clonotype. The V and J genes are TRBV5-5 and TRBJ2-1, with D possibly matching TRBD1 (5 bases). The CDR3 has 16 residues. V lost 0 bases, J lost 4 bases, and 14 bases lay in between. Germline CDR1 is SGHKS and CDR2 is YYEKEE (reference sequence). The CDR3 is CASSLGFRASYNEQFF. CDR3 DNA: TGTGCCAGCAGCTTGGGATTCAGGGCCTCTTACAATGAGCAGTTCTTC. The full variable domain, its missing parts supplied by reference TRBV5-5 and TRBJ2-1, is DAGVTQSPTHLIKTRGQQVTLRCSPISGHKSVSWYQQVLGQGPQFIFQYYEKEERGRGNFPDRFSARQFPNYSSELNVNALLLGDSALYLCASSLGFRASYNEQFFGPGTRLTVL.

The rearrangement joins TRBV5-1 to TRBJ2-2; D call uncertain. Germline V gene data show CDR1 as SGHRS and CDR2 as YFSETQ. The ends were cut back, 1 base at V and 4 bases at J, with 11 bases in the middle. The CDR3 loop spans 15 amino acids. As DNA, the CDR3 is TGCGCCAGCAGCTTGTTGTCGCGGTCCACCGGGGAGCTGTTTTTT. It specifies CASSLLSRSTGELFF.

The rearrangement joins TRBV20-1 to TRBJ2-7; TRBD2 matches at 11 bases. The CDR3 is 13 residues long. J gave up 3 bases and V 6 bases, and 4 bases lay outside the gene matches. Germline CDR1 is DFQATT and CDR2 is SNEGSKA (reference sequence). As DNA, the CDR3 is TGCAGTGCCAAACTAGCGGGGGACTACGAGCAGTACTTC. This gives the protein CSAKLAGDYEQYF.

This clonotype was counted a few times. The chain couples TRBV5-1 to TRBJ2-1; 12 nucleotides line up with TRBD2. Germline V gene lookup returns CDR1 SGHRS and CDR2 YFSETQ. The CDR3 sequence is 16 residues long. Losses at the gene ends were 4 bases for V and 8 bases for J; bases not matched to a gene: 10. The CDR3: CASSLRLAGGPHEQFF. CDR3 coding DNA: TGCGCCAGCAGCCTCCGGCTAGCGGGAGGGCCACATGAGCAGTTCTTC.

This clonotype was observed at least ten times. CDR3 sequence: CASSLAGTGKLFF. CDR3 nucleotide sequence: TGTGCCAGCAGCTTAGCTGGGACGGGAAAACTGTTTTTT. V gene TRBV11-2 combines with J gene TRBJ1-4; a weak D match, TRBD1 (5 bases). The V gene lost 1 base and the J gene lost 10 bases, with 10 bases spanning the gap. CDR3 size: 13 residues. Germline assignment: CDR1 SGHAT and CDR2 FQNNGV.

This clonotype has more than one count but fewer than ten. This chain connects TRBV20-1 to TRBJ2-2; D is possibly TRBD2 (6 bases). Per germline, CDR1 DFQATT and CDR2 SNEGSKA (reference sequence). V was pared by 2 bases and J by 4 bases, with 11 bases between. The CDR3 runs 14 residues. The CDR3 loop is CSARSQGGTGELFF. CDR3 sequence (DNA): TGCAGTGCTAGATCCCAGGGAGGCACCGGGGAGCTGTTTTTT.

The chain employs TRBV11-1 and TRBJ1-1; 8 nucleotides line up with TRBD1. The CDR3 covers 14 residues. Trimming took 5 bases from V and 5 from J; bases not matched to a gene: 7. The germline gives CDR1 SGHAT, CDR2 FQDESV (reference sequence). CDR3 DNA sequence: TGTGCCAGCAGCATACTACAGGGGGGTACTGAAGCTTTCTTT. Translating it yields CASSILQGGTEAFF.

The chain uses TRBV4-3 and TRBJ2-1; 10 bases line up with TRBD2. The V gene's germline CDR1 is LGHNA and CDR2 YSLEER. Trimming took 0 bases from V and 8 from J; bases not matched to a gene: 10. The length of the CDR3 is 17 residues. The CDR3 loop is CASSQDLRASGSDEQFF. The CDR3 nucleotides are TGCGCCAGCAGCCAAGATTTACGGGCTAGCGGGAGTGATGAGCAGTTCTTC.